The 12 T cell receptor beta chains below all came from one sample that was sequenced in a study of cytotoxic CD8 clonotypes in ibrutinib-treated CLL. Clones were read by immunoSEQ multiplex PCR, and TCRdb kept only the in-frame ones, dropping some. The profile shows more than 110,000 clones, around 93% of them singletons. Sequenced material: PBMCs, taken after 12 months of ibrutinib treatment. The receptors were sampled from a human donor with chronic lymphocytic leukemia.

The chain has TRBV27 and TRBJ2-7, with 9 positions matching TRBD1. The trim removed 7 bases at V and 4 bases at J, leaving 5 bases unmatched. CDR1 and CDR2 from the germline V gene are MNHEY and SMNVEV (reference sequence). There are 13 residues in the CDR3. CDR3 coding DNA: TGTGCCAGCACCGGGACAGGGTCATACGAGCAGTACTTC. Its translation: CASTGTGSYEQYF.

The rearrangement links TRBV27 to TRBJ2-3; D possibly corresponds to TRBD2 (5 bases). V lost 3 bases to trimming and J lost 2 bases, with 12 bases between them. This CDR3 region has 15 residues. The germline V gene encodes CDR1 MNHEY and CDR2 SMNVEV (reference sequence). CDR3 coding DNA: TGTGCCAGCAGTTTTGGAGCGGTACTCACAGATACGCAGTATTTT. Translation gives CASSFGAVLTDTQYF.

The chain joins TRBV20-1 to TRBJ2-3, with D unresolved. Per the germline V gene, CDR1 is DFQATT and CDR2 is SNEGSKA (reference sequence). The CDR3 runs 11 residues. V was clipped by 7 bases and J by 2 bases, with 7 bases between them. CDR3 coding DNA: TGCAGTGACCGAGACACAGATACGCAGTATTTT. Translating it yields CSDRDTDTQYF.

The chain employs TRBV29-1 and TRBJ2-3, with D unclear. With 5 bases removed from V and 5 bases from J, the gap between germline ends came to 14 bases. The V gene's germline CDR1 is SQVTM and CDR2 ANQGSEA. The CDR3 is 13 amino acids. The CDR3 here is CSVTGPGGDTQYF. The CDR3 nucleotides read TGCAGCGTTACCGGGCCAGGCGGAGATACGCAGTATTTT.

The V call is TRBV13, the J call TRBJ2-5, with 15 bases fitting TRBD2. CDR1 is PRHDT, CDR2 FYEKMQ, per germline (reference sequence). The CDR3 runs to 18 residues. Trimming removed 5 bases from V and 5 bases from J; junction bases left unmatched: 12. CDR3 nucleotide sequence: TGTGCCAGCAGCCAACCTCCGGGACTAGCGGGAGGTGGTGAGACCCAGTACTTC. Protein sequence: CASSQPPGLAGGGETQYF. Looking up the rest from reference TRBV13 and TRBJ2-5 gives the full variable domain: AAGVIQSPRHLIKEKRETATLKCYPIPRHDTVYWYQQGPGQDPQFLISFYEKMQSDKGSIPDRFSAQQFSDYHSELNMSSLELGDSALYFCASSQPPGLAGGGETQYFGPGTRLLVL.

The rearrangement joins TRBV2 to TRBJ1-5; D is possibly TRBD1 (5 bases). Germline V gene sequence: CDR1 SNHLY, CDR2 FYNNEI. Trimming pared 2 bases from V and 2 bases from J, leaving 13 bases between. This CDR3 has 16 residues. CDR3 coding DNA: TGTGCCAGCAGTGAAAGGCAGGGCGTCGGCAATCAGCCCCAGCATTTT. It encodes CASSERQGVGNQPQHF.

The V and J genes are TRBV7-9 and TRBJ1-4; D gene uncertain. The V and J ends lost 1 base and 2 bases respectively, with 11 bases between them. The CDR3 loop spans 16 amino acids. Germline CDR1 reads SEHNR; CDR2 reads FQNEAQ (reference sequence). CDR3 in amino acids: CASSLESPGTNEKLFF. As DNA, the CDR3 is TGTGCCAGCAGCTTAGAGTCACCCGGGACTAATGAAAAACTGTTTTTT.

The gene calls are TRBV9 and TRBJ2-7; D is possibly TRBD1 or TRBD2 (5 bases each). Trimming shortened V by 0 bases and J by 3 bases, and 13 bases separated the two germline ends. Germline values: CDR1 SGDLS, CDR2 YYNGEE. The CDR3 is 15 residues long. This CDR3 reads CASSVEGTAFYEQYF. CDR3 nucleotide sequence: TGTGCCAGCAGCGTAGAGGGGACGGCGTTCTACGAGCAGTACTTC.

The genes are TRBV11-3 and TRBJ2-2; no reliable D call. V shed 5 bases and J shed 4 bases, with 11 bases lying between them. Germline CDR1 is SGHNT and CDR2 is YENEEA. The CDR3 has 14 amino acids. The CDR3 region is CASSLGSSTGELFF. The CDR3 region has the DNA TGTGCCAGCAGCCTTGGGTCCAGCACCGGGGAGCTGTTTTTT. The whole variable domain, filled in from reference TRBV11-3 and TRBJ2-2, reads EAGVVQSPRYKIIEKKQPVAFWCNPISGHNTLYWYLQNLGQGPELLIRYENEEAVDDSQLPKDRFSAERLKGVDSTLKIQPAELGDSAVYLCASSLGSSTGELFFGEGSRLTVL.

V gene TRBV6-5 combines with J gene TRBJ2-7, with D unresolved. Germline CDR1 and CDR2: MNHEY and SVGAGI. This CDR3 region has 16 residues. With 0 bases removed from V and 2 bases from J, the gap between germline ends came to 14 bases. The CDR3: CASSYSPVPHTYEQYF. CDR3 sequence (DNA): TGTGCCAGCAGTTACTCACCCGTCCCCCATACCTACGAGCAGTACTTC.

The rearrangement links TRBV14 to TRBJ1-1; 8 nucleotides match TRBD1. The CDR3 contains 13 residues. After removal of 6 bases from V and 4 bases from J, the junction contained 4 bases not matched to a gene. The germline V gene encodes CDR1 SGHDN and CDR2 FVKESK. The CDR3 spells CASRQTGATEAFF. Written as DNA, the CDR3 is TGTGCCAGCAGACAGACAGGGGCCACTGAAGCTTTCTTT. The full variable domain, completed using reference TRBV14 and TRBJ1-1, is EAGVTQFPSHSVIEKGQTVTLRCDPISGHDNLYWYRRVMGKEIKFLLHFVKESKQDESGMPNNRFLAERTGGTYSTLKVQPAELEDSGVYFCASRQTGATEAFFGQGTRLTVV.

About this clone itself: Other DNA sequences in the same sample also yield this CDR3. The chain has TRBV7-9 and TRBJ2-7; D gene ambiguous. Per germline, CDR1 SEHNR and CDR2 FQNEAQ (reference sequence). Trimming removed 2 bases from V and 2 bases from J, with 7 bases in between. This CDR3 comprises 13 residues. CDR3 in amino acids: CASSLPGTYEQYF. DNA of the CDR3: TGTGCCAGCAGCTTACCTGGCACCTACGAGCAGTACTTC.